This T cell receptor (beta chain) was retrieved from a study of post-analysis software for immune sequencing data. Whole-study findings and limits: About 5 TRBV segments appeared more often in patients than in controls, and TRBV5-6, TRBV5-1 and TRBV20-1 were among these. The F measure placed samples prepared in the same batch into strongly shared clusters.

For this clonotype: The antigen is not known. No conserved phenylalanine or tryptophan is present at the end of the CDR3, so a read error is the likely explanation.

Between the trimmed V and J ends, which lost 2 bases and 6 bases, there was a span of 8 bases. CDR3 length equals 12 residues. Germline CDR1 and CDR2: SGHTA and FQGNSA. The TCR beta cDNA libraries carried unique molecular identifiers. TCRdb ran MiXCR on the PCR reads and lists one entry per CDR3 protein. The table lists about 460,000 distinct CDR3 sequences, less than 45% of them singletons, with about an eighth in the top ten. What was sequenced was blood. The sequence was collected from a girl aged 5-17 years with multiple sclerosis. The chain uses TRBV7-2 and TRBJ2-7; tentatively, D is TRBD1 (6 bases). For the CDR3, the DNA is TGTGCCAGCAGCTTAACAGGGACCGAGCAGTACTGC. Amino acids: CASSLTGTEQYC.